This T cell receptor (beta chain) is from a study of blood T cell repertoires in COVID-19. Overall study context: The samples span acute and convalescent COVID-19 from the United States, Italy and Spain. T cells, B-cell-depleted T cells, or PBMCs provided the cDNA or gDNA that served as material.

This clone was seen only once. The authors' processing: Reference gene primer amplification in the assay estimated nucleated cell counts. The data were produced by immunoSEQ multiplex PCR, yet TCRdb's version contains in-frame clones alone and is incomplete. V, J and clone size were drawn from that table, and D and trimming were deduced from the DNA. Among under 250,000 clones, about 82% were seen once, and the ten largest hold 12%. V lost 1 base to trimming and J lost 10 bases, with 11 bases between them. CDR3 length: 13 residues. Germline V gene data show CDR1 as SGHTA and CDR2 as FQGNSA. This clonotype originated in a man older than 75 with acute or convalescent COVID-19. Sequenced: peripheral blood. The genes are TRBV7-2 and TRBJ2-1; TRBD2 might be the D (6 bases). CDR3 in DNA: TGTGCCAGCAGCTTAGGACTAGAGAGGGAGCAGTTCTTC. Translated, it gives CASSLGLEREQFF.